What follows is one T cell receptor beta chain and its context. What it binds is unknown. The entirety of the isolated RNA underwent reverse transcription, so expressed TCRB transcripts were sequenced. Here immunoSEQ multiplex PCR was the method, and the copy in TCRdb shows in-frame clones only, minus some. The sample has about 290,000 clones; approximately 8% are singletons. The data belong to a study of beta chain features in type 1 diabetes. One heparinised blood draw averaging around 100 mL was given by each donor. All sorted populations exceeded 95% purity. Study results and limitations: Cells with high TCR expression could be over-represented when cDNA is sequenced. Type 1 diabetes patients had VDJ junctions that carried fewer insertions and more deletions.

Germline loops: CDR1 KGHSH, CDR2 LQKENI. This CDR3 is built from 13 residues. V lost 5 bases, J lost 4 bases, and 11 bases lay in between. The source material was central memory CD4+ T cells from blood. V gene TRBV18 combines with J gene TRBJ1-1; TRBD1 is a possible D gene (6 bases). This sequence was found in a woman younger than 35 in good health. The CDR3 here is CASSTQGGTEAFF. The CDR3 DNA reads TGTGCCAGCTCAACACAGGGTGGCACTGAAGCTTTCTTT.